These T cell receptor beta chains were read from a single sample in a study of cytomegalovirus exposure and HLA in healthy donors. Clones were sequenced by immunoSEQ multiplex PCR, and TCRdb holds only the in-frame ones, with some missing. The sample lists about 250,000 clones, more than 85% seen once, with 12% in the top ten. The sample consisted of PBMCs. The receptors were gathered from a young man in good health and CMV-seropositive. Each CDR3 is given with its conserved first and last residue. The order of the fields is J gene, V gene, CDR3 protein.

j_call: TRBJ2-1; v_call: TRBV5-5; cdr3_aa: CASSFYRTGGYNEQFF
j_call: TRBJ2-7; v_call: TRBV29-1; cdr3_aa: CSVTLGAGGSYEQYF
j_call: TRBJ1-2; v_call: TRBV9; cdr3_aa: CASGGTGIYGYTF
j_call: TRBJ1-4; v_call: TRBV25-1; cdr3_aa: CASGRQGNNEKLFF
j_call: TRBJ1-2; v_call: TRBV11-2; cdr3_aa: CASSLGSVSGGYTF
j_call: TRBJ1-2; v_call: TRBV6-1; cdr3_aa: CASSAGQGGYGYTF
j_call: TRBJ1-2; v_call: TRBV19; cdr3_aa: CATETRGGYTF
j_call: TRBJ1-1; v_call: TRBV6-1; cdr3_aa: CASSESVGRVDTEAFF
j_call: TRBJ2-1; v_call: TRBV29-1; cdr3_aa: CSVSDNYYNEQFF
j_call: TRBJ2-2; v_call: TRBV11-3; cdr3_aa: CASSNRGTGELFF
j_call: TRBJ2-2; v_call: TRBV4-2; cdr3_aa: CASSQDAGANTGELFF
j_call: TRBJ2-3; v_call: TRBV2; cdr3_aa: CASVVGGSTDTQYF
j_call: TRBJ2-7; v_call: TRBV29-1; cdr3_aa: CSVALRTGNHEQYF
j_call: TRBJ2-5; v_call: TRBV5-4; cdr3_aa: CASSLVTRTSGQETQYF
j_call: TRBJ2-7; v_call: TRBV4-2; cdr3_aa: CASSQVTGRAYEQYF
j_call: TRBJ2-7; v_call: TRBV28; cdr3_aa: CASREDREWGNEQYF
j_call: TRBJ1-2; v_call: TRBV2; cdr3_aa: CASRVRQSNYGYTF
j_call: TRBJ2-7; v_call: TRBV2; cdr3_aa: CASSAGEPYEQYF
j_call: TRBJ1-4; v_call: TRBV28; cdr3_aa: CASSLVDTTNEKLFF
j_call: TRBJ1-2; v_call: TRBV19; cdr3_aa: CASISTGGGYGYTF
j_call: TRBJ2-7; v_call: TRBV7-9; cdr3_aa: CASSLAGGSEQYF
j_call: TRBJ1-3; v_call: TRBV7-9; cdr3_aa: CASSDPGTSSSGNTIYF
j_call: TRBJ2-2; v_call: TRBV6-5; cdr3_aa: CASSYLAGGSGELFF
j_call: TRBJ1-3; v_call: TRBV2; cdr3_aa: CASSEWGTQSSGNTIYF
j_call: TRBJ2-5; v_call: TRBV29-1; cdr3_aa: CSALDRGHQETQYF
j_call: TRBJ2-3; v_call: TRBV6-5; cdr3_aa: CASSASSGGADTQYF
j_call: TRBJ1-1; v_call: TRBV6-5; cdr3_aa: CASTGLGTEAFF
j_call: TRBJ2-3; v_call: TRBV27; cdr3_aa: CASSFLGVGSDTQYF
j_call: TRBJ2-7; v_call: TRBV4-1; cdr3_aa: CASSQWETAYEQYF
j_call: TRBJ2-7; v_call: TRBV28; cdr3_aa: CASLQAGSDYEQYF
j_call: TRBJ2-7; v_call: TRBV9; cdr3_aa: CASSVVSSGEQYF
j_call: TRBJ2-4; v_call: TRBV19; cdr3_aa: CASSAQGQGLAKNIQYF
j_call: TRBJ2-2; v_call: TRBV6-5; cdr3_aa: CASRSGQSNTGELFF
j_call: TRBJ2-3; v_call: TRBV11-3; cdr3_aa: CASSATGVKTDTQYF
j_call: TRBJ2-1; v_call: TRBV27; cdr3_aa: CASSRISASGSYNEQFF